This T cell receptor (beta chain) originates from a study of T cells in Graves' hyperthyroidism and ophthalmopathy (dated by TCRdb to the late 2010s). Background on the whole study: Peripheral blood samples were taken at initial diagnosis, before any treatment was given. Once sampling was done, hyperthyroidism patients were given methimazole at a starting dose of 30 mg daily, whereas ophthalmopathy patients were given high-dose intravenous methylprednisolone. In several Graves' hyperthyroidism patients, the study also compared T-cell repertoires from thyroid tissue with T-cell repertoires from blood. The paper reports TCR Vbeta CDR3 sequencing of fewer than 150 peripheral blood samples: approximately 43 ophthalmopathy, under 85 hyperthyroidism and around 17 progressor patients. An independent validation cohort of around 19 hyperthyroidism patients and about 16 patients who later progressed to ophthalmopathy tested prospective prediction of ophthalmopathy. TCR V-J signatures able to tell the groups apart were searched for in a discovery cohort of 90 to 100 patients, of whom around 42 had Graves' ophthalmopathy and 57 had stable Graves' hyperthyroidism. The 75 to 100 discovery patients were divided at random into training and test sets in a 7:3 ratio. The investigation overall reported the following: Sample size was not statistically predetermined, and blinding of investigators to group allocation was not performed. In validation, progression to ophthalmopathy was predicted by the model with almost 71% sensitivity and 72.22% specificity, a median of 6.5 months before onset. Blood samples also contained most of the expanded thyroid clonotypes (frequency above 0.001), which suggests that blood repertoires may reflect thyroid immune responses. A model built on a 13 V-J signature distinguished ophthalmopathy from stable hyperthyroidism, reaching 87.88% sensitivity and 81.08% specificity in cross-validation and 80%/75% in testing.

The germline V gene supplies CDR1 MNHEY and CDR2 SVGEGT. V is reduced by 0 bases and J by 2 bases, leaving a spacing of 29 bases between them. From its cysteine to its phenylalanine, the CDR3 spans 22 amino acids. The sequence is cut down to CDR3 DNA, 66 bases in frame from base 1. This clonotype was seen at least ten times. Its antigen is currently not known. No quality values exist for individual bases; no much larger clone is one base distant. The TCR beta CDR3 regions were amplified from the RNA transcripts. A first-round RT-PCR of the TCR CDR3 used the HTBI primer set with the Qiagen OneStep RT-PCR kit. Libraries were constructed in a second round of multiplex PCR, after which size selection and purification were performed. Libraries were sequenced paired-end with 100 bp reads on an Illumina HiSeq2000. The authors' analysis ran thus. Raw data were processed with SOAPnuke, discarding reads with adapters, uncalled bases, mean Phred below 15, or no exact constant-primer or identifier match. COPE v1.2.5 was used to merge the high-quality paired reads, and each unique nucleotide sequence was defined as a clonotype. Clonotypes were aligned to IMGT TRBV, TRBD and TRBJ reference segments using MiTCR v1.1. Only V-J combinations with frequency above 0.0001, covering roughly 99% of repertoires, were analysed. A TCS score was defined as the ratio between F50 (clonal expansion) and ExV (chaos), using BLOSUM62-based TCRdist between CDR3 peptides within each V-J. Welch's t-statistics and random forest reduced 514 V-J features to fewer than 15, which were used in a naive Bayes classifier (R e1071). TCRdb reanalyzed the raw reads on its own, using fastp at Q25 for trimming and MiXCR for clone calling, and kept in-frame beta chains. Each CDR3 protein gets just one entry, which takes the most common genes and DNA from the rows behind it. TCRdb assigned the V and J calls; the authors' analysis was not used. This sample holds fewer than 650,000 distinct CDR3 sequences; roughly 13% were observed only once. The ten most abundant clones make up roughly 6.2% of the sample.

Hyperthyroidism patients were newly diagnosed, had a disease duration of under 2 months, and were aged 18 to 65 years. Any patient with an uncontrolled infection, another autoimmune disease, pregnancy or lactation was excluded. Diagnoses were established on the basis of clinical symptoms, serum thyroxine and TRAb, thyroid ultrasound, and orbital computed tomography. For progressor patients, blood was drawn at the first diagnosis of hyperthyroidism, before any ophthalmopathy symptoms had appeared. Ficoll-Paque density gradient centrifugation was used to isolate PBMCs from about 9 ml of fresh peripheral blood. Progressor patients were defined as those initially diagnosed with Graves' hyperthyroidism in whom ophthalmopathy developed during follow-up. Trizol reagent was used to extract total RNA, and RNA quality was then checked on an Agilent 2100 Bioanalyzer.

The TCR sequence derives from a woman aged 25 to 39 with Graves' hyperthyroidism that later progressed to Graves' ophthalmopathy. The rearrangement combines TRBV6-2 or TRBV6-3 with TRBJ1-5; the D gene remains uncertain. Sequencing was done on a sample of blood. The DNA sequence is given as TGTGCCAGCAGTTACTCGACCGAAATTTTAACGTACCCGGGGAAAGGCAATCAGCCCCAGCATTTT. Its protein reads: CASSYSTEILTYPGKGNQPQHF.